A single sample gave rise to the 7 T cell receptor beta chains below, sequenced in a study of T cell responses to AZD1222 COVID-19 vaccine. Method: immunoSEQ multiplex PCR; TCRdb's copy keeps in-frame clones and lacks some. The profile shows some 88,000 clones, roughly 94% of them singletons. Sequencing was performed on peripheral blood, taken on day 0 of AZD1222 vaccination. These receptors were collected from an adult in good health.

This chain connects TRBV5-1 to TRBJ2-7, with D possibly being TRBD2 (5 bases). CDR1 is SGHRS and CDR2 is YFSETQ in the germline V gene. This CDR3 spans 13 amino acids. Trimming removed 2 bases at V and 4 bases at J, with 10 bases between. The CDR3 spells CASSLASLYEQYF. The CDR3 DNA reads TGCGCCAGCAGCTTAGCTAGCCTTTACGAGCAGTACTTC.

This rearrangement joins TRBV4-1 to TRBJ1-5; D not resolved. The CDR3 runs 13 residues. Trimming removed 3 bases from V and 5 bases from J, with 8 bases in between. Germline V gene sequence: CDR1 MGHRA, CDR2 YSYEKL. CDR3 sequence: CASSHQTDQPQHF. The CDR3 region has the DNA TGCGCCAGCAGCCACCAGACCGATCAGCCCCAGCATTTT.

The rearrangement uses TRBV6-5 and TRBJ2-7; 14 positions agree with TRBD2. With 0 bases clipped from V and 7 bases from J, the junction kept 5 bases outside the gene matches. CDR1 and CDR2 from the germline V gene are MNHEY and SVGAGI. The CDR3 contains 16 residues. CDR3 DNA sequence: TGTGCCAGCAGTTACTCGGGACTAGCGGGAGTTTCAGAGCAGTACTTC. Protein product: CASSYSGLAGVSEQYF.

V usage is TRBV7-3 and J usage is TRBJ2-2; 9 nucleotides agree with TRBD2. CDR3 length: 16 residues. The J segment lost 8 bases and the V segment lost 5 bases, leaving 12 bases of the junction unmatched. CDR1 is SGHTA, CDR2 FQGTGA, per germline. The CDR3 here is CASSQGLAEGRGELFF. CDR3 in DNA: TGTGCCAGCAGCCAGGGACTAGCCGAAGGGAGAGGGGAGCTGTTTTTT.

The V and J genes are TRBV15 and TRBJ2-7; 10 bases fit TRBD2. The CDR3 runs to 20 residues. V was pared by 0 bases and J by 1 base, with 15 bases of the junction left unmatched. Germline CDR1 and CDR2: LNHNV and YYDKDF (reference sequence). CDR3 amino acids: CATSRDGLAVSTGTSYEQYF. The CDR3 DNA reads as TGTGCCACCAGCAGAGATGGACTAGCGGTTTCCACCGGGACTTCCTACGAGCAGTACTTC.

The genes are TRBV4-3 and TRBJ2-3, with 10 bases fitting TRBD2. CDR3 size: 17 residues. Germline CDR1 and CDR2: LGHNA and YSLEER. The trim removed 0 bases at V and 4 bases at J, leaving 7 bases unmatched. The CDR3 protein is CASSQDRSSGRSDTQYF. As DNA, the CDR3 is TGCGCCAGCAGCCAAGATCGGTCTAGCGGGAGATCAGATACGCAGTATTTT.

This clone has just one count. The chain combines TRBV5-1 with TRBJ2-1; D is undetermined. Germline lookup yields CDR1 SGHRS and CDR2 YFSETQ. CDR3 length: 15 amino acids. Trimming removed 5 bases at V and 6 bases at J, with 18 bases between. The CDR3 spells CASRLAWQPGNEQFF. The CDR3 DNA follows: TGCGCCAGCAGACTGGCGTGGCAGCCGGGCAATGAGCAGTTCTTC.